This T cell receptor (beta chain) came from a study of blood T cells in healthy people across ages. The wider study: Template switching captured about one barcoded beta molecule per two T cells.

Each sample used at least 6.5 million PBMCs. This clonotype was detected ten times or more. The CDR3 is 16 residues long. Germline trimming cut 4 bases from V and 0 bases from J; bases unmatched to any gene: 9. CDR1 SQVTM and CDR2 ANQGSEA come from the germline V gene. PCR was performed a second time for roughly 7 to 11 cycles using a sample-barcoded 5' primer and a J-beta primer mix. A single record per CDR3 protein comes from TCRdb applying MiXCR to the 5' RACE reads. The sample holds some 1.5 million distinct CDR3 sequences; over 25% are singletons and the top ten take roughly 8%. Sequencing was done on a sample of blood. The rearrangement uses TRBV29-1 and TRBJ2-3; TRBD2 agrees at 8 bases. The receptor was derived from a woman in her 30s in good health. The DNA for the CDR3 is TGCAGCGTTGCCACTATAGCGGGGAGTAGCACAGATACGCAGTATTTT. Translating it yields CSVATIAGSSTDTQYF.